This record looks at one TCR beta chain sequence and its context. Antigen specificity is unknown. These data belong to a study of cytomegalovirus exposure and HLA in healthy donors. Primers: 60 Vbeta forward and 13 Jbeta reverse. The protocol was immunoSEQ multiplex PCR, while the TCRdb copy is restricted to in-frame clones and leaves out a portion. The sample carries over 250,000 clones, 86% recorded once. Study results and limitations: Researchers catalogued roughly 170 TCR beta chains as cytomegalovirus-associated. Later analysis indicated greater clonal expansion among HLA-associated TCR beta chains than among equally common other chains. Serostatus for CMV was the only available immune exposure information.

The TCR comes from a man between 40 and 49 years old in good health and CMV-seropositive. Input material: PBMCs.

Here the CDR3 reads CASSLGPGQGYKEQYF. DNA for the CDR3: TGTGCCAGCAGTTTGGGGCCGGGACAGGGCTATAAGGAGCAGTACTTC. The chain combines TRBV27 with TRBJ2-7, with 9 positions matching TRBD1. Germline V gives CDR1 MNHEY, CDR2 SMNVEV (reference sequence). V lost 3 bases to trimming and J lost 7 bases; unmatched junction nucleotides: 13. This CDR3 is 16 amino acids long.